The present T cell receptor beta chain was sequenced within a study of cytomegalovirus exposure and HLA in healthy donors. The junction had 7 bases not matched to a gene; V was cut back by 4 bases and J by 3 bases. The CDR3 has 16 residues. CDR1 and CDR2 from the germline V gene are SGHRS and YFSETQ. Primers included in the PCR were 60 Vbeta and 13 Jbeta primers. Only in-frame clones appear in the TCRdb table, and some are missing; sequencing was by immunoSEQ multiplex PCR. The sample yields about 110,000 clones, 67% seen once. Findings of the study overall: Highest at DRB1 and lowest at HLA-C, TCR association rates differed among HLA loci in a later analysis.

Worth noting for this clone: Its specificity is unknown.

The J gene is TRBJ2-1, the V gene TRBV5-1; 10 bases fit TRBD1. Sequenced sample: PBMCs. The clonotype originates from a man aged 18 to 35 in good health and CMV-seropositive. In DNA form, the CDR3 reads TGCGCCAGCAGCCAGGGACAGGGGAAATACTACAATGAGCAGTTCTTC. It codes for CASSQGQGKYYNEQFF.